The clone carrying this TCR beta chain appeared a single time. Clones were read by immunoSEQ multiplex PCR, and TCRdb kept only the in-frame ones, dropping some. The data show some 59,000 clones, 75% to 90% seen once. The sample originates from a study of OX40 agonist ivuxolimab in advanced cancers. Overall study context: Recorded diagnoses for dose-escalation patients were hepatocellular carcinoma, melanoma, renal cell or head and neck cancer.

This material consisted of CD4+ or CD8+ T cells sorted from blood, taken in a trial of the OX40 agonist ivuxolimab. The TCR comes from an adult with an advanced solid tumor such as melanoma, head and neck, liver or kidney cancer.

This chain's CDR3 is CASSPGHQSTEAFF. CDR3 bases: TGTGCCAGCAGCCCGGGACACCAGAGCACTGAAGCTTTCTTT. This chain links TRBV7-3 with TRBJ1-1, with D tentatively TRBD1 (6 bases). Germline CDR1 and CDR2: SGHTA and FQGTGA. This CDR3 has 14 amino acids. Trimming left V 5 bases short and J 4 bases short, with 14 bases between.